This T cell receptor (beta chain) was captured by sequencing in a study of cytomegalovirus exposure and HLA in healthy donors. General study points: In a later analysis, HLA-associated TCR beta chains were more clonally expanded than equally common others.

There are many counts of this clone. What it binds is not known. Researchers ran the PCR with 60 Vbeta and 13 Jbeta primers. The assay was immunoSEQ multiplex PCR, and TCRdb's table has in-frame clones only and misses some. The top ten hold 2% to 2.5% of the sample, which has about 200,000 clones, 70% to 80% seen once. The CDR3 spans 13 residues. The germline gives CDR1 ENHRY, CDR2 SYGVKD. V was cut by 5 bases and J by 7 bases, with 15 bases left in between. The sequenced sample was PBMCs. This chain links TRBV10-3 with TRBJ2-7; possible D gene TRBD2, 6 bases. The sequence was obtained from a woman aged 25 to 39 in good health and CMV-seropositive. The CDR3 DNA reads TGTGCCATCAGTACAGAGAACGCGGGAGAGCAGTACTTC. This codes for CAISTENAGEQYF.